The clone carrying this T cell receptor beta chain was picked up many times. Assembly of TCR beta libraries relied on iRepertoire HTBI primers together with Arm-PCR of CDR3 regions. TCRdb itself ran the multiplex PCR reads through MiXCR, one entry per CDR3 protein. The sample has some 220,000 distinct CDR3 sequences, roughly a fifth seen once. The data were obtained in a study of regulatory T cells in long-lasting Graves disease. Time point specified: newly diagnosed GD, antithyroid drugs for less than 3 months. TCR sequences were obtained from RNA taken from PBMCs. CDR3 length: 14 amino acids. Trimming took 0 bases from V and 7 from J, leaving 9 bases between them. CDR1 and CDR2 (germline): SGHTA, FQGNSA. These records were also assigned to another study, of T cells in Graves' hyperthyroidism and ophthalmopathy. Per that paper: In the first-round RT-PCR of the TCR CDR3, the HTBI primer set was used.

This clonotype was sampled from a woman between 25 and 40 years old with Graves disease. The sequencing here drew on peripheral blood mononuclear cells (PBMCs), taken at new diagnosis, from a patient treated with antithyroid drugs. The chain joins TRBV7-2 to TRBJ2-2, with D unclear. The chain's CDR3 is CASSLALRGGELFF. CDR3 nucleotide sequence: TGTGCCAGCAGCTTAGCGCTTCGAGGCGGGGAGCTGTTTTTT.